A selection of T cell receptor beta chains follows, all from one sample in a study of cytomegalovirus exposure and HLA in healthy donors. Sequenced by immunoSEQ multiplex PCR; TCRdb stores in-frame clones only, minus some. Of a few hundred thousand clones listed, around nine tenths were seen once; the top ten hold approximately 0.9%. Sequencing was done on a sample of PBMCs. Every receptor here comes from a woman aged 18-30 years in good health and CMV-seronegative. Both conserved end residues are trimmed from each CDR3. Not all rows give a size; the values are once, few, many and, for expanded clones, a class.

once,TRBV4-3,ASSQQPGTGAYEQY
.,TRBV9,ASSVTPQPSIYEQY
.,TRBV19,ASKEMGPVTGELF
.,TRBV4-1,ASSQVYGAKNIQY
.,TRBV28,ASSSVRGNTGELF
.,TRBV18,ASSPQDLLPTEQY
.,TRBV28,ASSFNRGLNNEQF
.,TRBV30,AWSRTAGGRSEQF
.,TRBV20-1,SARISEQF
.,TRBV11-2,ASRTVVDSRNTIY
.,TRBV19,ASSPRDRGANYGYT
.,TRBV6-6,ASADSYEQY
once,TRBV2,ASTEQGPPGDTIY
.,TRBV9,ASRGPGRVPPREGEQY
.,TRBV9,ASSAGTGVTGYT
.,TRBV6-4,ASSAGTTREKLF
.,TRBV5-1,ASSPPGLAGLNEQF
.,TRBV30,AWSKRGGTGAQH
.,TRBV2,ASSSTSDGYT
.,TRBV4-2,ASSQETGGFNEQF
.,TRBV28,ASRFSGGSSYEQY
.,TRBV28,ASSPPITTYEQY
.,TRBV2,ASSRGRSNVETQY
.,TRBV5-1,ASSLAVESSGRYEQY
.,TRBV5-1,ASSLGDRLNTEAF
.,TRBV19,ASSSVNTEAF
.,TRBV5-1,ASSLETVSYEQY
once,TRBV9,ASGTSGYNEQF
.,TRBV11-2,ASSLSTRGDGEQF
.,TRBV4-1,ASSSGLAGVLADTQY
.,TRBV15,ATSDLDTGELF
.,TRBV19,ASGLAGQETQY
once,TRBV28,ASSSQGRSQYEQY
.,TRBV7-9,ASSLLGQQGDDTQY
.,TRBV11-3,ASSLHTGELF
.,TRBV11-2,ASSLGWDRSYEQY
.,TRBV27,ASSSWTVEEDTQY
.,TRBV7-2,ASSLDIGTGISDMY
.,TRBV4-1,ASSQRLGNTEAF